The TCR beta chain described here comes from a study of cytomegalovirus exposure and HLA in healthy donors. General study points: Owing to their indistinguishability, certain V segments, notably TRBV6-2 and TRBV6-3, were excluded. Several of the most significant clusters were apparently associated with common viral pathogens in a later analysis.

The germline V gene encodes CDR1 KGHSH and CDR2 LQKENI. CDR3 length: 15 amino acids. J was trimmed by 3 bases and V by 5 bases; bases with no gene match: 6. Points on this clone: The antigen is undetermined.

PCR primers comprised 60 Vbeta and 13 Jbeta primers. Here immunoSEQ multiplex PCR was the method, and the copy in TCRdb shows in-frame clones only, minus some. The sample records more than 130,000 clones, roughly 76% being singletons. The V and J genes are TRBV18 and TRBJ2-7; 11 bases align to TRBD2. Sequenced material: PBMCs. The TCR originated in a human donor in good health. This chain's CDR3 is CASSGETSGDYEQYF. CDR3 in DNA: TGTGCCAGCTCAGGTGAGACTAGCGGGGACTACGAGCAGTACTTC.